One sample yielded the 21 T cell receptor beta chains listed below, sequenced in a study of cytomegalovirus exposure and HLA in healthy donors. The PCR had 60 Vbeta and 13 Jbeta primers. Clones were sequenced by immunoSEQ multiplex PCR, and TCRdb holds only the in-frame ones, with some missing. The profile shows 75,000 to 95,000 clones, 50% to 75% of them singletons. The specimen sequenced was PBMCs. The receptor source for this set is a man aged 25-45 years in good health and CMV-seronegative.

V gene TRBV29-1 combines with J gene TRBJ1-2, with D maybe TRBD1 (6 bases). V was shortened by 5 bases and J by 4 bases, with 17 bases between the two germline ends. The CDR3 extends over 14 amino acids. Germline V gives CDR1 SQVTM, CDR2 ANQGSEA. The CDR3: CSVLPNRASYGYTF. Written as DNA, the CDR3 is TGCAGCGTTCTCCCCAACAGGGCCTCCTATGGCTACACCTTC.

This clone was counted once. This chain links TRBV6-4 with TRBJ1-1; a weak D match, TRBD1 (5 bases). CDR1 and CDR2 (germline): MRHNA, SNTAGT. This CDR3 is built from 17 residues. V was clipped by 0 bases and J by 1 base, with 15 bases between them. The CDR3 DNA follows: TGTGCCAGCAGTGACTCTGACGGGGGATGGCCGAACACTGAAGCTTTCTTT. This gives the protein CASSDSDGGWPNTEAFF.

The chain has TRBV6-1 and TRBJ2-6, with D perhaps matching TRBD1 (5 bases). V lost 6 bases and J lost 4, with 25 bases in between. Germline V CDR1 and CDR2: MNHNS, SASEGT. The CDR3 loop spans 19 amino acids. CDR3 residues: CASRERTSLPSCGANVLTF. The CDR3, as DNA: TGTGCCAGCAGGGAAAGGACATCCTTACCTTCGTGCGGGGCCAACGTCCTGACTTTC.

The chain is built from TRBV7-9 and TRBJ1-4, with a possible D match to TRBD1 (5 bases). Trimming left V 1 base short and J 3 bases short, with 9 bases between. The CDR3 is made up of 15 amino acids. Germline CDR1 SEHNR, CDR2 FQNEAQ (reference sequence). CDR3 nucleotide sequence: TGTGCCAGCAGCTTAGAAGGGGTCTCTAATGAAAAACTGTTTTTT. Translating it yields CASSLEGVSNEKLFF.

The chain carries TRBV2 and TRBJ2-7; D call uncertain. The CDR3 runs 14 residues. Germline loops: CDR1 SNHLY, CDR2 FYNNEI. V was clipped by 2 bases and J by 1 base, with 9 bases between them. CDR3 protein: CASSEHPQSYEQYF. CDR3 coding DNA: TGTGCCAGCAGTGAACATCCCCAATCCTACGAGCAGTACTTC.

This chain links TRBV2 with TRBJ2-5; D call uncertain. The CDR3 spans 14 residues. CDR1 is SNHLY and CDR2 is FYNNEI in the germline V gene. The germline V and J ends were trimmed by 6 bases and 5 bases, with 16 bases remaining between them. This CDR3 is CASRESAGSETQYF. The CDR3 DNA reads as TGTGCCAGCAGGGAAAGCGCTGGAAGTGAGACCCAGTACTTC.

This clone was counted a few times. The rearrangement joins TRBV19 to TRBJ2-7; TRBD2 matches 7 bases. CDR1 LNHDA and CDR2 SQIVND come from the germline V gene (reference sequence). This CDR3 comprises 14 residues. After removal of 4 bases from V and 5 bases from J, the junction contained 8 bases not matched to a gene. CDR3 bases: TGTGCCAGTAGTACCCCTCTGGGAGGGGACGAGCAGTACTTC. As protein: CASSTPLGGDEQYF.

The CDR3 nucleotides read TGTGCCACCAGCACCAGACTTCGGAGCTCCTACAATGAGCAGTTCTTC. It yields the protein CATSTRLRSSYNEQFF. The chain couples TRBV15 to TRBJ2-1; D remains unclear. Trimming removed 4 bases from V and 0 bases from J, with 13 bases in between. CDR1 and CDR2 from the germline V gene are LNHNV and YYDKDF (reference sequence). The CDR3 is made up of 16 amino acids.

The V and J genes are TRBV27 and TRBJ2-1; 9 bases map to TRBD1. V was pared by 6 bases and J by 7 bases, with 19 bases of the junction left unmatched. CDR1 MNHEY and CDR2 SMNVEV come from the germline V gene (reference sequence). The CDR3 extends over 18 amino acids. CDR3 loop: CASSTPSTRDRVWNEQFF. The CDR3 DNA reads TGTGCCAGCAGCACTCCATCGACAAGGGACAGGGTCTGGAATGAGCAGTTCTTC.

The genes are TRBV19 and TRBJ2-5; a weak D match, TRBD2 (5 bases). The end of the DNA fits TRBJ2-7 better, so the J call may be wrong. Germline CDR1 LNHDA, CDR2 SQIVND (reference sequence). The CDR3 is 16 amino acids. The CDR3 is CASSIDQVSASYEQYF. The CDR3, as DNA: TGTGCCAGTAGTATAGATCAGGTTAGCGCCTCCTACGAGCAGTACTTC.

Points on this clone: At one end, the junction sequence differs from germline, possibly due to a read error. J is TRBJ2-5 and V is TRBV7-7, with a tentative D call TRBD2 (6 bases). Germline CDR1 SSHAT, CDR2 FNYEAQ (reference sequence). CDR3 length: 13 amino acids. The CDR3 reads CASSLGRLETQYF. The DNA of the CDR3 is TGTGCTAGCAGCTTAGGGAGGCTAGAGACCCAGTACTTC.

This clone turned up a few times. The chain joins TRBV28 to TRBJ2-6, with TRBD1 matching 7 bases. Germline values: CDR1 MDHEN, CDR2 SYDVKM. The CDR3 loop spans 21 amino acids. The V gene end was trimmed by 8 bases and the J gene end by 7 bases; junction bases not matched to a gene: 29. The CDR3 loop is CASLMDRSNKYSLRGANVLTF. The CDR3 bases are TGTGCCAGCCTAATGGACAGGTCTAACAAATATTCCCTCAGAGGAGCCAACGTCCTGACTTTC. The complete variable domain, with remaining parts taken from reference TRBV28 and TRBJ2-6, reads DVKVTQSSRYLVKRTGEKVFLECVQDMDHENMFWYRQDPGLGLRLIYFSYDVKMKEKGDIPEGYSVSREKKERFSLILESASTNQTSMYLCASLMDRSNKYSLRGANVLTFGAGSRLTVL.

The rearrangement uses TRBV9 and TRBJ2-1; 7 bases fit TRBD2. This CDR3 comprises 15 residues. Germline values: CDR1 SGDLS, CDR2 YYNGEE. Losses at the gene ends were 0 bases for V and 3 bases for J; bases not matched to a gene: 3. CDR3 nucleotide sequence: TGTGCCAGCAGCGTAGGAGCTAGCGGCTACAATGAGCAGTTCTTC. Translated, it gives CASSVGASGYNEQFF.

This clone was seen just once. The chain recombines TRBV10-3 with TRBJ1-2; TRBD1 is a possible D gene (5 bases). Germline values: CDR1 ENHRY, CDR2 SYGVKD. The CDR3 contains 14 residues. Trimming left V 0 bases short and J 6 bases short, with 11 bases between. The chain's CDR3 is CAISESTGRHGYTF. CDR3 nucleotide sequence: TGTGCCATCAGTGAGTCAACAGGTAGACATGGCTACACCTTC.

The chain couples TRBV2 to TRBJ1-5, with D possibly being TRBD1 (6 bases). Germline CDR1 and CDR2: SNHLY and FYNNEI. The CDR3 spans 15 residues. Between the trimmed V and J ends, which lost 5 bases and 0 bases, there was a span of 11 bases. DNA for the CDR3: TGTGCCAGCAGTTACGGACAGTATAGCAATCAGCCCCAGCATTTT. The encoded protein is CASSYGQYSNQPQHF.

J is TRBJ2-1 and V is TRBV10-3; D perhaps matches TRBD2 (6 bases). The ends were cut back, 0 bases at V and 0 bases at J, with 9 bases in the middle. This CDR3 is 16 amino acids long. Germline V gene data show CDR1 as ENHRY and CDR2 as SYGVKD. The CDR3 region has the DNA TGTGCCATCAGTGAGTCAGCGGGTAGCTCCTACAATGAGCAGTTCTTC. Residues: CAISESAGSSYNEQFF.

The rearrangement links TRBV11-2 to TRBJ2-6; the D is unclear. V was shortened by 5 bases and J by 0 bases, with 8 bases between the two germline ends. The germline gives CDR1 SGHAT, CDR2 FQNNGV. CDR3 length: 15 residues. The DNA of the CDR3 is TGTGCCAGCAGCACCGTGCGCTCTGGGGCCAACGTCCTGACTTTC. As protein: CASSTVRSGANVLTF.

This chain joins TRBV7-8 and TRBJ2-5; weak D call: TRBD2 (7 bases). The V gene lost 3 bases and the J gene lost 2 bases, with 13 bases spanning the gap. The CDR3 totals 15 residues. Germline V lookup: CDR1 SGHVS, CDR2 FQNEAQ. The CDR3 coding sequence is TGTGCCAGCAGCTTCTTAGGGGGGGAACAAGAGACCCAGTACTTC. Translating gives CASSFLGGEQETQYF.

The chain carries TRBV5-1 and TRBJ2-2, with 10 nucleotides matching TRBD2. Trimming removed 4 bases from V and 2 bases from J; junction bases left unmatched: 8. The germline gives CDR1 SGHRS, CDR2 YFSETQ. CDR3 length: 17 amino acids. In DNA form, the CDR3 reads TGCGCCAGCAGCCGCTTTAGCGGGGGGCCTAACACCGGGGAGCTGTTTTTT. Protein: CASSRFSGGPNTGELFF. The variable domain in full, completed from reference TRBV5-1 and TRBJ2-2, reads KAGVTQTPRYLIKTRGQQVTLSCSPISGHRSVSWYQQTPGQGLQFLFEYFSETQRNKGNFPGRFSGRQFSNSRSEMNVSTLELGDSALYLCASSRFSGGPNTGELFFGEGSRLTVL.

The gene calls are TRBV27 and TRBJ2-1, with 12 positions matching TRBD2. Germline V gene lookup returns CDR1 MNHEY and CDR2 SMNVEV (reference sequence). The J segment lost 3 bases and the V segment lost 4 bases, leaving 4 bases of the junction unmatched. This CDR3 has 16 residues. CDR3 DNA sequence: TGTGCCAGCAGTTCCCGACTAGCGGGGGACTACAATGAGCAGTTCTTC. Translated, it gives CASSSRLAGDYNEQFF.

In its sample, this clone was seen once. This chain joins TRBV7-9 and TRBJ1-1; TRBD1 matches 11 bases. CDR1 is SEHNR and CDR2 is FQNEAQ in the germline V gene (reference sequence). The CDR3 consists of 16 residues. The trim removed 5 bases at V and 6 bases at J, leaving 11 bases unmatched. The CDR3 protein is CASSQPGQGARSEAFF. CDR3 DNA: TGTGCCAGCAGCCAGCCCGGACAGGGGGCCCGTTCTGAAGCTTTCTTT.